This T cell receptor (beta chain) was sequenced during a study of CD8 T cells in ankylosing spondylitis. V lost 0 bases, J lost 5 bases, and 7 bases stayed unmatched. CDR3 length: 14 amino acids. CDR1 and CDR2 from the germline V gene are DFQATT and SNEGSKA (reference sequence). This clonotype was seen many times. TCRdb passed the 5' RACE reads through MiXCR, listing each CDR3 protein once. The table shows about 260,000 distinct CDR3 sequences, with around 20% occurring only once. This sequence was found in a male donor with ankylosing spondylitis or in good health (not recorded which). The chain recombines TRBV20-1 with TRBJ2-7, with 7 bases matching TRBD2. The source material was blood, either unsorted or a sorted T cell fraction (not recorded which). The CDR3 loop is CSARDGGDGNEQYV. DNA of the CDR3: TGCAGTGCTAGAGATGGGGGGGATGGAAACGAGCAGTACGTC.